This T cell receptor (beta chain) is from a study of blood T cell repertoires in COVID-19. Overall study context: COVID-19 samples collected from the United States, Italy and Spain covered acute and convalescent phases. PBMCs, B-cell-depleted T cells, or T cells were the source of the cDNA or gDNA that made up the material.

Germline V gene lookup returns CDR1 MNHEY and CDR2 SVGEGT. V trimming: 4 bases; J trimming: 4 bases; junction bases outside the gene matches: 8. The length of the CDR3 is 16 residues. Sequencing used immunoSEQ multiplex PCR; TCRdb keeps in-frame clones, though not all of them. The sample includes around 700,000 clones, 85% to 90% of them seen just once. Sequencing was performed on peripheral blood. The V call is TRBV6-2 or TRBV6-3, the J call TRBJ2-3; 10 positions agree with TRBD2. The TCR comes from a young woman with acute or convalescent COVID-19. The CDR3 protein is CASSFQAGGIADTQYF. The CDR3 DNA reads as TGTGCCAGCAGTTTCCAAGCGGGGGGGATCGCAGATACGCAGTATTTT.